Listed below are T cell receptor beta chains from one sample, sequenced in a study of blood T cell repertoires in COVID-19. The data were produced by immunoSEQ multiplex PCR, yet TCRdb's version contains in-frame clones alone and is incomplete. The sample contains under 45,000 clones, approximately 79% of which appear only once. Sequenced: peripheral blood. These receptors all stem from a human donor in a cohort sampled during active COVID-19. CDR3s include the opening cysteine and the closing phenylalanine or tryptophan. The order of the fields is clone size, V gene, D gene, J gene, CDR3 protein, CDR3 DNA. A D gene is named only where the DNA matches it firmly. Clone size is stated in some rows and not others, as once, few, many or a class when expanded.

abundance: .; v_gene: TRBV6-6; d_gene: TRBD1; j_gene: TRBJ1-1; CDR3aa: CASSSDRGENTEAFF; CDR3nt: TGTGCCAGCAGTTCCGACAGGGGGGAGAACACTGAAGCTTTCTTT
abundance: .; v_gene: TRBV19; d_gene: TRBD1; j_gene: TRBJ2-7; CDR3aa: CASRWGTDQIYEQYF; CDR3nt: TGTGCCAGTAGATGGGGGACAGACCAAATCTACGAGCAGTACTTC
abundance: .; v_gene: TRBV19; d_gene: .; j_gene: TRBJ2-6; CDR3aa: CASSIGGGANVLTF; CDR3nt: TGTGCCAGTAGTATTGGAGGTGGGGCCAACGTCCTGACTTTC
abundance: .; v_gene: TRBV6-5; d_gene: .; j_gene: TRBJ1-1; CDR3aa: CASSRDIPLNTEAFF; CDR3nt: TGTGCCAGCAGCCGGGACATTCCATTGAACACTGAAGCTTTCTTT
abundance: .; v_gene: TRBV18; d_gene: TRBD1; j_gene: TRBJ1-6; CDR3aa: CASSPLGRDSSYNSPLHF; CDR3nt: TGTGCCAGCTCACCATTGGGCAGGGACAGCTCCTATAATTCACCCCTCCACTTT
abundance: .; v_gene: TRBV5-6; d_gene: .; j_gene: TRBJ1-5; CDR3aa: CASSLGLSNQPQHF; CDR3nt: TGTGCCAGCAGCTTGGGACTGAGCAATCAGCCCCAGCATTTT
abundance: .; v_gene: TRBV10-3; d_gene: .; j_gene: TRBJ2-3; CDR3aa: CATGGLGTDTQYF; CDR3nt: TGTGCCACGGGGGGCCTGGGCACAGATACGCAGTATTTT
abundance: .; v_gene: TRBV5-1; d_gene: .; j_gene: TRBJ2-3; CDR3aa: CASSPFTVTDTQYF; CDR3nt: TGCGCCAGCAGCCCCTTTACGGTGACAGATACGCAGTATTTT
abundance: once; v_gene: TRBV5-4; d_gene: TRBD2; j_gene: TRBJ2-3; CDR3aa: CASSLISGGAADTQYF; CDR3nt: TGTGCCAGCAGCTTAATTAGCGGGGGGGCGGCAGATACGCAGTATTTT
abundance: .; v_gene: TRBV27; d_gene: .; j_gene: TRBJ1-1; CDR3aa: CASSRGTEAFF; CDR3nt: TGTGCCAGCTCCAGGGGCACTGAAGCTTTCTTT
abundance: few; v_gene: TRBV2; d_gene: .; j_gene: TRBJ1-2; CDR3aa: CASSEAGGRNNYGYTF; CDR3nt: TGTGCCAGCAGTGAAGCGGGGGGGCGGAACAACTATGGCTACACCTTC
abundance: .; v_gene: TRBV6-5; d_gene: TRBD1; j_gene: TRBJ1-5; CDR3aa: CASSTGDPIGPQHF; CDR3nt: TGTGCCAGCTCGACAGGGGACCCGATTGGGCCCCAGCATTTT
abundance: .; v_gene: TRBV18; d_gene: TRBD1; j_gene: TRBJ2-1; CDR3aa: CASSPRRARQGLYNEQFF; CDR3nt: TGTGCCAGCTCACCAAGAAGGGCTAGACAGGGCCTTTACAATGAGCAGTTCTTC
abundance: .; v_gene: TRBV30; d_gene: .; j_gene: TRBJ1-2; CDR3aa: CAWSYGQSNYGYTF; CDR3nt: TGTGCCTGGAGTTACGGACAGAGTAACTATGGCTACACCTTC
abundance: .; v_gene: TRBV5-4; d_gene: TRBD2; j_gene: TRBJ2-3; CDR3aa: CASSLSGGGFIDTQYF; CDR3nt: TGTGCCAGCAGCTTAAGCGGGGGGGGATTCATAGATACGCAGTATTTT
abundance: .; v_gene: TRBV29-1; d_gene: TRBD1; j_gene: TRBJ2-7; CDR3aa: CSVQGVFSYEQYF; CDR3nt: TGCAGCGTACAGGGGGTCTTTTCCTACGAGCAGTACTTC
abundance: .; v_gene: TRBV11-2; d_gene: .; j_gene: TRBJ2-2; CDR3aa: CASSLEADSNTGELFF; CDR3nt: TGTGCCAGCAGCTTAGAGGCGGACTCGAACACCGGGGAGCTGTTTTTT
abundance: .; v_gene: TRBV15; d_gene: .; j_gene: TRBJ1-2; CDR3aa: CATSRDHRSNYGYTF; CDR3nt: TGTGCCACCAGCAGAGATCACAGGTCTAACTATGGCTACACCTTC
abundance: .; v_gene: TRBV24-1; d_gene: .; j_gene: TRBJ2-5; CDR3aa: CATSERTGLGETQYF; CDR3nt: TGTGCCACCAGTGAAAGGACTGGTCTGGGAGAGACCCAGTACTTC
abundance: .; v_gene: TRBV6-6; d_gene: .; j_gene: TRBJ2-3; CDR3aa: CASSWRGGGTDTQYF; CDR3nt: TGTGCCAGCAGTTGGAGGGGCGGGGGCACAGATACGCAGTATTTT
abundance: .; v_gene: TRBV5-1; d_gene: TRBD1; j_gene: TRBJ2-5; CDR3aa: CASSPGQGLRETQYF; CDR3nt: TGCGCCAGCAGTCCGGGACAGGGGCTAAGGGAGACCCAGTACTTC
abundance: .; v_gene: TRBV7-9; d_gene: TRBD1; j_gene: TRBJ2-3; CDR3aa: CASSLLGQQSPLTTDTQYF; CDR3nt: TGTGCCAGCAGCTTACTGGGACAGCAAAGTCCCCTCACCACAGATACGCAGTATTTT